These 28 T cell receptor beta chains came from one sample sequenced in a study of blood T cell repertoires in COVID-19. The assay was immunoSEQ multiplex PCR, and TCRdb's table has in-frame clones only and misses some. The sample has some 130,000 clones, about 72% seen once. Sequenced: peripheral blood. These receptors were collected from a woman aged 65 to 85 with acute or convalescent COVID-19.

J is TRBJ1-2 and V is TRBV6-5, with a tentative D call TRBD1 (6 bases). The CDR3 extends over 13 amino acids. CDR1 MNHEY and CDR2 SVGAGI come from the germline V gene. V lost 0 bases and J 6 bases, leaving 8 bases between the germline ends. CDR3 sequence (DNA): TGTGCCAGCAGTTACTCAAACAGGGATGGCTACACCTTC. Its protein is CASSYSNRDGYTF.

The rearrangement uses TRBV28 and TRBJ1-2; unclear D gene. The CDR3 spans 13 residues. Trimming shortened V by 4 bases and J by 6 bases, and 12 bases separated the two germline ends. Germline V gives CDR1 MDHEN, CDR2 SYDVKM. The CDR3 DNA is TGTGCCAGCAGTTCCCACAGCTCCCATGGCTACACCTTC. Its protein product is CASSSHSSHGYTF.

The CDR3 region is CASRSTSGVQDTQYF. The DNA for the CDR3 is TGTGCCAGCAGATCGACTAGCGGAGTACAAGATACGCAGTATTTT. The J gene is TRBJ2-3, the V gene TRBV7-9; 9 bases are shared with TRBD2. The length of the CDR3 is 15 residues. The V and J ends lost 6 bases and 5 bases, in that order; junction bases with no gene match: 9. The germline V gene has CDR1 SEHNR and CDR2 FQNEAQ (reference sequence).

The gene calls are TRBV28 and TRBJ1-1; no firm D call. The germline V gene has CDR1 MDHEN and CDR2 SYDVKM. The V end lost 2 bases, the J end lost 1 base, and 8 bases lay between the germline ends. The CDR3 runs 14 residues. The CDR3 is CASSLPVSNTEAFF. The CDR3 DNA reads TGTGCCAGCAGTTTACCGGTATCGAACACTGAAGCTTTCTTT.

This rearrangement joins TRBV14 to TRBJ1-2, with 9 bases fitting TRBD1. The CDR3 is made up of 16 amino acids. Trimming at V came to 3 bases and at J to 4 bases, leaving 9 bases not matched to a gene. Per germline, CDR1 SGHDN and CDR2 FVKESK. This chain's CDR3 is CASSHSNDRGSYGYTF. The CDR3 DNA reads as TGTGCCAGCAGCCATTCGAATGACAGGGGGTCCTATGGCTACACCTTC.

The table lists this clone with a few counts. The chain has TRBV12-5 and TRBJ2-5; D unresolved. The germline gives CDR1 LGHNT, CDR2 FRNRAP. The V end was cut by 2 bases, the J end by 1 base, with 5 bases between. This CDR3 has 13 amino acids. The CDR3 DNA is TGTGCTAGTGGTTTGAACAGCCAAGAGACCCAGTACTTC. Its translation is CASGLNSQETQYF.

This clone was counted between two and nine times. The chain joins TRBV3-1 (or the pseudogene TRBV3-2) to TRBJ2-3; 12 bases fit TRBD1. This CDR3 contains 15 residues. Germline V CDR1 and CDR2: LGHDT, YNNKEL (reference sequence). The V segment lost 4 bases and the J segment 6 bases; nucleotides outside the gene matches: 5. CDR3 nucleotide sequence: TGTGCCAGCAGCCCGGGACAGGGGGCGCAGGATACGCAGTATTTT. Translating it yields CASSPGQGAQDTQYF.

The V call is TRBV5-6, the J call TRBJ1-2; D is possibly TRBD1 (6 bases). Germline CDR1 is SGHDT and CDR2 is YYEEEE. The CDR3 loop spans 14 amino acids. V lost 5 bases and J lost 6, with 17 bases in between. The DNA for the CDR3 is TGTGCCAGCAGTTTTAGAGGACAGATTAATGGCTACACCTTC. This codes for CASSFRGQINGYTF. The complete variable domain, with remaining parts taken from reference TRBV5-6 and TRBJ1-2, reads DAGVTQSPTHLIKTRGQQVTLRCSPKSGHDTVSWYQQALGQGPQFIFQYYEEEERQRGNFPDRFSGHQFPNYSSELNVNALLLGDSALYLCASSFRGQINGYTFGSGTRLTVV.

This rearrangement joins TRBV15 to TRBJ2-7; TRBD1 matches 10 bases. The CDR3 sequence is 18 residues long. Germline trimming cut 2 bases from V and 2 bases from J; bases unmatched to any gene: 12. Germline loops: CDR1 LNHNV, CDR2 YYDKDF (reference sequence). The DNA for the CDR3 is TGTGCCACCAGCAGAAGAGGTTGGGGACAGGGGACCCCCTACGAGCAGTACTTC. The encoded protein is CATSRRGWGQGTPYEQYF.

The J gene is TRBJ2-5, the V gene TRBV24-1; 7 nucleotides agree with TRBD1. CDR3 length equals 16 residues. Germline trimming cut 5 bases from V and 1 base from J; bases unmatched to any gene: 9. CDR1 and CDR2 from the germline V gene are KGHDR and SFDVKD. The CDR3 DNA reads as TGTGCCACCAGTGCCCCTGAAAGGGACAGCCAAGAGACCCAGTACTTC. Translating gives CATSAPERDSQETQYF.

V is TRBV25-1 and J is TRBJ1-2; 7 nucleotides line up with TRBD1. CDR3 size: 14 residues. Germline CDR1 is MGHDK and CDR2 is SYGVNS. Unmatched junction bases numbered 5, after V lost 2 bases and J lost 5 bases. The CDR3 region has the DNA TGTGCCAGCAGTGAACCGGGACAGAATTATGGCTACACCTTC. Encoded protein: CASSEPGQNYGYTF.

This clone was picked up one time. As DNA, the CDR3 is TGTGCCAGCAGCTTGGACAGCACTTACTATGGCTACACCTTC. It is translated as CASSLDSTYYGYTF. This chain connects TRBV7-2 to TRBJ1-2, with D tentatively TRBD1 (6 bases). Trimming cost V 3 bases and J 3 bases, with 11 bases left between them. Germline lookup yields CDR1 SGHTA and CDR2 FQGNSA. The CDR3 runs 14 residues.

The gene calls are TRBV19 and TRBJ2-7; TRBD2 matches 9 bases. CDR1 and CDR2 from the germline V gene are LNHDA and SQIVND (reference sequence). The V and J ends lost 3 bases and 6 bases, in that order; junction bases with no gene match: 18. The CDR3 covers 18 residues. CDR3 nucleotide sequence: TGTGCCAGTAGTATCGGCCTATGGGGCGGGAGGGCACAGGGCGAGCAGTACTTC. Its protein product is CASSIGLWGGRAQGEQYF. Full variable domain (missing parts from reference TRBV19 and TRBJ2-7): DGGITQSPKYLFRKEGQNVTLSCEQNLNHDAMYWYRQDPGQGLRLIYYSQIVNDFQKGDIAEGYSVSREKKESFPLTVTSAQKNPTAFYLCASSIGLWGGRAQGEQYFGPGTRLTVT.

V gene TRBV19 combines with J gene TRBJ2-5; 7 positions match TRBD1. Germline CDR1 and CDR2: LNHDA and SQIVND (reference sequence). V lost 7 bases to trimming and J lost 5 bases; unmatched junction nucleotides: 7. This CDR3 comprises 13 residues. For the CDR3, the DNA is TGTGCCAGTACGCGACAGGGTGGGGAGACCCAGTACTTC. As protein: CASTRQGGETQYF.

J is TRBJ2-1 and V is TRBV10-1; TRBD2 aligns across 13 bases. The V and J ends lost 3 bases and 8 bases, in that order; junction bases with no gene match: 4. CDR3 length equals 15 residues. Germline CDR1 is WNHNN and CDR2 is SYGVQD (reference sequence). CDR3 sequence: CASSETSGGADEQFF. The CDR3 bases are TGCGCCAGCAGTGAAACTAGCGGGGGGGCCGATGAGCAGTTCTTC.

The CDR3 protein is CASSLTKRTHGNTIYF. CDR3 DNA: TGTGCCAGCAGCTTAACGAAGAGGACACATGGAAACACCATATATTTT. The chain combines TRBV11-3 with TRBJ1-3; TRBD1 is a possible D gene (5 bases). V was cut by 2 bases and J by 3 bases, with 14 bases left in between. Germline assignment: CDR1 SGHNT and CDR2 YENEEA. The CDR3 is 16 amino acids. The complete variable domain, with remaining parts taken from reference TRBV11-3 and TRBJ1-3, reads EAGVVQSPRYKIIEKKQPVAFWCNPISGHNTLYWYLQNLGQGPELLIRYENEEAVDDSQLPKDRFSAERLKGVDSTLKIQPAELGDSAVYLCASSLTKRTHGNTIYFGEGSWLTVV.

This clone showed up just once. The CDR3 DNA is TGTGCCAGCAGCCTAGAGCCGCTGGGAGGAGAGACCCAGTACTTC. This codes for CASSLEPLGGETQYF. The chain links TRBV7-9 to TRBJ2-5, with D perhaps TRBD2 (6 bases). V lost 5 bases, J lost 4 bases, and 17 bases lay in between. This CDR3 is built from 15 residues. Germline V gene data show CDR1 as SEHNR and CDR2 as FQNEAQ (reference sequence).

The table lists this clone with a count of one. This chain uses TRBV9 with TRBJ2-1; 13 bases match TRBD2. CDR1 and CDR2 (germline): SGDLS, YYNGEE. This CDR3 region has 15 residues. With V trimmed by 2 bases and J by 8 bases, 4 bases remained unmatched. The CDR3 spells CASSVGLAGVDEQFF. Here the CDR3 DNA reads TGTGCCAGCAGCGTCGGACTAGCGGGAGTCGATGAGCAGTTCTTC.

The chain joins TRBV6-5 to TRBJ2-7; 12 bases are a match to TRBD1. CDR1 is MNHEY and CDR2 is SVGAGI in the germline V gene. The CDR3 totals 13 residues. V shed 7 bases and J 5 bases; nucleotides not matched to a gene: 3. The CDR3 nucleotides are TGTGCCAGCATGAGGGACAGGGGGCACGAGCAGTACTTC. Encoded protein: CASMRDRGHEQYF.

This chain joins TRBV6-5 and TRBJ1-1; the D is unclear. The V end lost 8 bases, the J end lost 4 bases, and 8 bases lay between the germline ends. Germline V lookup: CDR1 MNHEY, CDR2 SVGAGI. The CDR3 runs 11 residues. CDR3 bases: TGTGCCAGCCTGTCGTTCACTGAAGCTTTCTTT. Translated, it gives CASLSFTEAFF.

The sample holds a few counts of this clone. This chain joins TRBV6-1 and TRBJ2-1, with D possibly being TRBD1 (6 bases). V shed 4 bases and J shed 4 bases, with 11 bases lying between them. The CDR3 has 14 amino acids. Germline V lookup: CDR1 MNHNS, CDR2 SASEGT. The CDR3 is CASSAARGYNEQFF. Here the CDR3 DNA reads TGTGCCAGCAGTGCAGCCAGGGGTTACAATGAGCAGTTCTTC.

This clone turned up a few times. The rearrangement joins TRBV28 to TRBJ1-4; a possible D gene is TRBD1 (5 bases). The V and J ends lost 4 bases and 8 bases respectively, with 17 bases between them. Per germline, CDR1 MDHEN and CDR2 SYDVKM. The CDR3 is made up of 15 amino acids. The DNA of the CDR3 is TGTGCCAGCAGTTCCAGGGTGGCCCTAAGCGAAAAACTGTTTTTT. Protein sequence: CASSSRVALSEKLFF.

The genes are TRBV5-1 and TRBJ1-3; the D gene is possibly TRBD1 (5 bases). Germline CDR1 SGHRS, CDR2 YFSETQ. V was pared by 0 bases and J by 0 bases, with 7 bases between. This CDR3 region has 15 residues. The DNA for the CDR3 is TGCGCCAGCAGCTTGGGGACATTCTCTGGAAACACCATATATTTT. It yields the protein CASSLGTFSGNTIYF.

The chain has TRBV3-1 (or the pseudogene TRBV3-2) and TRBJ2-1, with 7 positions matching TRBD2. CDR3 length: 16 residues. CDR1 is LGHDT and CDR2 is YNNKEL in the germline V gene (reference sequence). J lost 7 bases, V lost 0 bases, and 9 bases had no gene match. CDR3: CASSQDIQRERNEQFF. CDR3 DNA sequence: TGTGCCAGCAGCCAAGATATCCAGCGGGAACGTAATGAGCAGTTCTTC.

This sequence joins TRBV2 and TRBJ2-2, with 7 nucleotides matching TRBD1. The junction had 10 bases not matched to a gene; V was cut back by 8 bases and J by 4 bases. This CDR3 contains 15 residues. Germline V gene sequence: CDR1 SNHLY, CDR2 FYNNEI. As DNA, the CDR3 is TGTGCCAGCTGTCGGGAACAGGGGACCACCGGGGAGCTGTTTTTT. Its protein is CASCREQGTTGELFF.

In this sample, this clone turned up once. The chain has TRBV24-1 and TRBJ1-4; D is uncertain. Germline V gene sequence: CDR1 KGHDR, CDR2 SFDVKD. V was cut by 3 bases and J by 6 bases, with 10 bases left in between. The CDR3 consists of 14 residues. For the CDR3, the DNA is TGTGCCACCAGTGATAGGAGAGGCGATGAAAAACTGTTTTTT. Translating gives CATSDRRGDEKLFF.

The rearrangement uses TRBV2 and TRBJ1-1; maybe TRBD1 (6 bases). Trimming took 7 bases from V and 2 from J, leaving 8 bases between them. The CDR3 runs to 12 residues. The V gene's germline CDR1 is SNHLY and CDR2 FYNNEI. The CDR3 here is CASKGHNTEAFF. The CDR3, as DNA: TGTGCCAGCAAGGGACACAACACTGAAGCTTTCTTT.

The gene calls are TRBV28 and TRBJ1-3; the D gene is possibly TRBD1 (5 bases). Trimming took off 5 bases at V and 1 base at J, with 9 bases between the two ends. The germline CDR1 and CDR2 sequences are MDHEN and SYDVKM. The CDR3 covers 14 residues. The DNA of the CDR3 is TGTGCCAGCAGTACGACAGTATCTGGAAACACCATATATTTT. Its translation is CASSTTVSGNTIYF.